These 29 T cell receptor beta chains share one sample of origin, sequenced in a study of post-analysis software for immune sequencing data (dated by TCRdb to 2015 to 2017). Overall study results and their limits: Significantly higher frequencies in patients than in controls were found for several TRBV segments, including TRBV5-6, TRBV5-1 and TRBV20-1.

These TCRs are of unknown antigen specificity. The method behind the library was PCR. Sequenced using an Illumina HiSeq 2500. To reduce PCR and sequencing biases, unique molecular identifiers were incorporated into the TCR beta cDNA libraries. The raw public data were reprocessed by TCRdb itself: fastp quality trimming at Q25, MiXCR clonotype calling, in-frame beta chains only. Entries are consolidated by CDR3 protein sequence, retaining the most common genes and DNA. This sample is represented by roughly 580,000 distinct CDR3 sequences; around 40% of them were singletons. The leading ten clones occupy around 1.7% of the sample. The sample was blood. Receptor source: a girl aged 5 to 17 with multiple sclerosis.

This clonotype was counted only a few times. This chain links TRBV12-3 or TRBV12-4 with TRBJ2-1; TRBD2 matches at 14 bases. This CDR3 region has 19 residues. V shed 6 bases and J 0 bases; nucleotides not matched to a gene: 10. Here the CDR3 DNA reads TGTGCCAGCAGCGGGAGGCCTGGGACTAGCGGGAGCTCCTACAATGAGCAGTTCTTC. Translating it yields CASSGRPGTSGSSYNEQFF.

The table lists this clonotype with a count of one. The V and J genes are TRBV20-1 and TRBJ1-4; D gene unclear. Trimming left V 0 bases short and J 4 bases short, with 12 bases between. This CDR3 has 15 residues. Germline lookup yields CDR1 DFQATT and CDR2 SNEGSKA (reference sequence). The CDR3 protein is CSARDRRLLNEKLFF. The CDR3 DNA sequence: TGCAGTGCTAGAGATAGGAGACTTCTTAATGAAAAACTGTTTTTT.

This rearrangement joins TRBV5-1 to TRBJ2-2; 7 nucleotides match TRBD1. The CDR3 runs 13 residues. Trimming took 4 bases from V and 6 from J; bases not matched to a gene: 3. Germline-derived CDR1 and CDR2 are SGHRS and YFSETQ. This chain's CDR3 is CASSPTGSGELFF. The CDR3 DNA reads TGCGCCAGCAGCCCGACAGGGTCCGGGGAGCTGTTTTTT.

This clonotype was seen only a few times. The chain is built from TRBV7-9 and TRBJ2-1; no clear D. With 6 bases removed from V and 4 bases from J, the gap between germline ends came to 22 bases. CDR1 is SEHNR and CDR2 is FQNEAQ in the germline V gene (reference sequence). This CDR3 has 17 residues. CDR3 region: CASSRPLAESIYNEQFF. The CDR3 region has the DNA TGTGCCAGCAGTCGCCCCCTGGCCGAATCTATATACAATGAGCAGTTCTTC.

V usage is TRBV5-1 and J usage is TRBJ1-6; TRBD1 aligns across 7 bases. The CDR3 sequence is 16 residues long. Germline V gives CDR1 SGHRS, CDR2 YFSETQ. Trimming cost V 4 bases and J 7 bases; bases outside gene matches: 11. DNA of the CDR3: TGCGCCAGCAGCCCCGAGGGACAGCCAAAGAATTCACCCCTCCACTTT. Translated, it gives CASSPEGQPKNSPLHF. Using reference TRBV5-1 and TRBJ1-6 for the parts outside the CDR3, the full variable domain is KAGVTQTPRYLIKTRGQQVTLSCSPISGHRSVSWYQQTPGQGLQFLFEYFSETQRNKGNFPGRFSGRQFSNSRSEMNVSTLELGDSALYLCASSPEGQPKNSPLHFGNGTRLTVT.

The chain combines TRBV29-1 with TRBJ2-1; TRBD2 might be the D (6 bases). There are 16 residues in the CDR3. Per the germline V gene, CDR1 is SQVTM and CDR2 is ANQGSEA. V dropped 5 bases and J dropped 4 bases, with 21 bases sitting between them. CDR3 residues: CSVPPLGGSPYNEQFF. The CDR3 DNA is TGCAGCGTTCCACCCTTAGGAGGGAGTCCATACAATGAGCAGTTCTTC.

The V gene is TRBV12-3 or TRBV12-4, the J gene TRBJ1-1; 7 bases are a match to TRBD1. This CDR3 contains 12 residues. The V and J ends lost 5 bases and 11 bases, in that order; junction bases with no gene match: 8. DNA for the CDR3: TGTGCCAGCAGTGACAGGGCACAGGACGCTTTCTTT. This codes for CASSDRAQDAFF.

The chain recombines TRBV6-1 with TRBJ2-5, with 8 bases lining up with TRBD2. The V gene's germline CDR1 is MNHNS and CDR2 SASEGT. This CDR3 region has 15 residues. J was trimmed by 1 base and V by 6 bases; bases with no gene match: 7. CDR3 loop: CASRRGGGPQETQYF. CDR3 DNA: TGTGCCAGCAGGAGGGGCGGGGGGCCCCAAGAGACCCAGTACTTC.

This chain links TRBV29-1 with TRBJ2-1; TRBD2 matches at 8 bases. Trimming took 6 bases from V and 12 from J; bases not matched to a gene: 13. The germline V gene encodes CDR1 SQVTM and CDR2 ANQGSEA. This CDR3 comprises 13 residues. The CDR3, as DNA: TGCAGCGTGGGGACTAGAGGATTGTATGGGCAGTTCTTC. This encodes CSVGTRGLYGQFF.

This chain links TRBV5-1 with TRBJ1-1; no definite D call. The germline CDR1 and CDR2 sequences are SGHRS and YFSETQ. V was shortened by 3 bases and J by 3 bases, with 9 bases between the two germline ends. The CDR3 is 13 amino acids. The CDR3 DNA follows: TGCGCCAGCAGCTCGCGGACGGACACTGAAGCTTTCTTT. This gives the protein CASSSRTDTEAFF. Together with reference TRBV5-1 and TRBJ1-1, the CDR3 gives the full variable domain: KAGVTQTPRYLIKTRGQQVTLSCSPISGHRSVSWYQQTPGQGLQFLFEYFSETQRNKGNFPGRFSGRQFSNSRSEMNVSTLELGDSALYLCASSSRTDTEAFFGQGTRLTVV.

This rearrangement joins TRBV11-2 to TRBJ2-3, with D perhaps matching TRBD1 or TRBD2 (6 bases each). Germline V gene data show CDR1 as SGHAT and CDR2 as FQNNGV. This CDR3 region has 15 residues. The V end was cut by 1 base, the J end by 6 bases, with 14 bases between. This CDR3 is CASSLVGRRGDTQYF. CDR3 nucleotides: TGTGCCAGCAGCTTAGTCGGGAGAAGGGGGGATACGCAGTATTTT.

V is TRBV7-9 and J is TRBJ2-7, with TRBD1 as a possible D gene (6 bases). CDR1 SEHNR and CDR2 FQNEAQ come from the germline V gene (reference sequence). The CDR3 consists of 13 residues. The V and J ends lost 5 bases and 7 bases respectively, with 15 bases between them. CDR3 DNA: TGTGCCAGCAGCACAGGGCCCTTGGGGGAGCAGTACTTC. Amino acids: CASSTGPLGEQYF.

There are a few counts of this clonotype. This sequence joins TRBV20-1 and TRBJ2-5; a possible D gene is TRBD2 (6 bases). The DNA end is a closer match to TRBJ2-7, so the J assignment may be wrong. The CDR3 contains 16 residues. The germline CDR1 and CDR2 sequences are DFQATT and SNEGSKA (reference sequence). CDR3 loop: CSARDIIAGKAYEQYF. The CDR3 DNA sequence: TGCAGTGCTAGAGATATAATCGCGGGAAAGGCGTACGAGCAGTACTTC.

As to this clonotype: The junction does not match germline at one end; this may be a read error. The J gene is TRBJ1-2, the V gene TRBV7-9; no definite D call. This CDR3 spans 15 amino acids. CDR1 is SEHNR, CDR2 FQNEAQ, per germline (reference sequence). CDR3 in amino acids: CASSLVGLHNHGYTF. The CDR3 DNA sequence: TGTGCCAGCAGCTTAGTCGGGTTGCATAACCATGGCTACACCTTC.

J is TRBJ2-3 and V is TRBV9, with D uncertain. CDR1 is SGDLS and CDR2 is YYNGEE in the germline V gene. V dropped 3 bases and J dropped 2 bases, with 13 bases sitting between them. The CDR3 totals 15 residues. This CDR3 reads CASSATDPNTDTQYF. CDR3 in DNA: TGTGCCAGCAGCGCGACCGACCCTAACACAGATACGCAGTATTTT. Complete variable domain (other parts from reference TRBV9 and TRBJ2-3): DSGVTQTPKHLITATGQRVTLRCSPRSGDLSVYWYQQSLDQGLQFLIQYYNGEERAKGNILERFSAQQFPDLHSELNLSSLELGDSALYFCASSATDPNTDTQYFGPGTRLTVL.

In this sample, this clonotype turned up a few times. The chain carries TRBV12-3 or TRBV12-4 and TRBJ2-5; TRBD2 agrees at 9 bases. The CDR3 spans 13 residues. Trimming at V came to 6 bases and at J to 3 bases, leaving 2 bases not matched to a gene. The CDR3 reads CASRTSGEETQYF. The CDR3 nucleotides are TGTGCCAGCAGGACTAGCGGCGAAGAGACCCAGTACTTC.

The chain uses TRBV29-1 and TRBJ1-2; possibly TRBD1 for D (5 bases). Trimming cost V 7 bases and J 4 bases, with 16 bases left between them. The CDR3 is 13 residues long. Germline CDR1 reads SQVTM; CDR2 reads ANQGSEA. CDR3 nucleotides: TGCAGCGCGCCTGACAGCCTTCGCTATGGCTACACCTTC. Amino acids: CSAPDSLRYGYTF.

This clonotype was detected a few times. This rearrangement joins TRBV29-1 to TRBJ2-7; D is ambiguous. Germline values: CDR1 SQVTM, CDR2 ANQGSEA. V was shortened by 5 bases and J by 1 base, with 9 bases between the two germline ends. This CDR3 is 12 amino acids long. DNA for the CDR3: TGCAGCGTTCAACAGCGATCCTACGAGCAGTACTTC. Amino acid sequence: CSVQQRSYEQYF.

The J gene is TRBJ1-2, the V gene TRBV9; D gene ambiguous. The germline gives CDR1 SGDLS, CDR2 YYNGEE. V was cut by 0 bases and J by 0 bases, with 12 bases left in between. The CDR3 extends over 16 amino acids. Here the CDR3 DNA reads TGTGCCAGCAGCGTAGAGTACAGCGCTTCTAACTATGGCTACACCTTC. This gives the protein CASSVEYSASNYGYTF.

In nucleotides, the CDR3 is TGTGCCAGCAGTTCCAACAGGGATGAGCAGTTCTTC. Translation: CASSSNRDEQFF. The genes are TRBV11-2 and TRBJ2-1, with TRBD1 as a possible D gene (6 bases). V was trimmed by 6 bases and J by 8 bases, leaving 11 bases between them. CDR1 is SGHAT and CDR2 is FQNNGV in the germline V gene. This CDR3 contains 12 residues. The entire variable domain, with the rest obtained from reference TRBV11-2 and TRBJ2-1, is as follows: EAGVAQSPRYKIIEKRQSVAFWCNPISGHATLYWYQQILGQGPKLLIQFQNNGVVDDSQLPKDRFSAERLKGVDSTLKIQPAKLEDSAVYLCASSSNRDEQFFGPGTRLTVL.

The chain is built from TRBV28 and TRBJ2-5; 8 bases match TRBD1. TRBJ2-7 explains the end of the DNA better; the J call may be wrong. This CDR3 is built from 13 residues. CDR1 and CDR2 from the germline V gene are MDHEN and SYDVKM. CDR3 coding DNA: TGTGCCAGCAGACCGGGACAGGTCGGCGAGCAGTACTTC. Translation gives CASRPGQVGEQYF.

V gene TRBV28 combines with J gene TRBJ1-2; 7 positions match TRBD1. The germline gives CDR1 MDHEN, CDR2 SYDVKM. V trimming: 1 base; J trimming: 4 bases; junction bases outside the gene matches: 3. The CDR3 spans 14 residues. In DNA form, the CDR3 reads TGTGCCAGCAGTTTATCAGACAGGGCCTATGGCTACACCTTC. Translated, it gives CASSLSDRAYGYTF.

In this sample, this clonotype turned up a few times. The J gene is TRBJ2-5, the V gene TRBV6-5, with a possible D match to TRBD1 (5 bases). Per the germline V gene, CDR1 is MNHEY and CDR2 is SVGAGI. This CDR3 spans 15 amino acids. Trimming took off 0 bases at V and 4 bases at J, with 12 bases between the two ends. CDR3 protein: CASSYSGVGSETQYF. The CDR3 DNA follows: TGTGCCAGCAGTTACTCAGGGGTAGGATCAGAGACCCAGTACTTC.

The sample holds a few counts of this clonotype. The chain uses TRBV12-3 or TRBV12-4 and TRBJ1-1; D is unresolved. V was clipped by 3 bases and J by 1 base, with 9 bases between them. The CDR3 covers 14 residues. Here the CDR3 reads CASSFIVGNTEAFF. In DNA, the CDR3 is TGTGCCAGCAGTTTCATCGTCGGGAACACTGAAGCTTTCTTT.

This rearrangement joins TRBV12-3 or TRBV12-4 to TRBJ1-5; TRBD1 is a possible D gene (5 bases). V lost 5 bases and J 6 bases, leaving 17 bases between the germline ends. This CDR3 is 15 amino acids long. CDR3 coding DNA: TGTGCCAGCAGTCCCCGGGGCACCGGTAGTCAGCCCCAGCATTTT. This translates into CASSPRGTGSQPQHF.

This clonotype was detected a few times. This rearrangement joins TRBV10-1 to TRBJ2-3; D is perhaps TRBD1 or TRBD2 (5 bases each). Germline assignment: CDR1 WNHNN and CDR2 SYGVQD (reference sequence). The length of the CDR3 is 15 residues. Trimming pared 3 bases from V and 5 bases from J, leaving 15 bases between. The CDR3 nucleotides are TGCGCCAGCAGTGATTCTGACGGGGCAAGAGATACGCAGTATTTT. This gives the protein CASSDSDGARDTQYF.

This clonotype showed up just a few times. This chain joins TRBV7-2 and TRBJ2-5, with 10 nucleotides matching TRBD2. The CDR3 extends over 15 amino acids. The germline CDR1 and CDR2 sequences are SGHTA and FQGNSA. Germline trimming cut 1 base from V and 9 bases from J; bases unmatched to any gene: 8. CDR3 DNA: TGTGCCAGCAGCTTAGGGTCTAGCGGGGGAGCGTCCCAGTACTTC. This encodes CASSLGSSGGASQYF.

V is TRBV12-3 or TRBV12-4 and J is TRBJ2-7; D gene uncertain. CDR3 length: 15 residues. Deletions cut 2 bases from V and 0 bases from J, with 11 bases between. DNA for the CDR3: TGTGCCAGCAGTTTATCCCCTAGATACTCCTACGAGCAGTACTTC. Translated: CASSLSPRYSYEQYF.

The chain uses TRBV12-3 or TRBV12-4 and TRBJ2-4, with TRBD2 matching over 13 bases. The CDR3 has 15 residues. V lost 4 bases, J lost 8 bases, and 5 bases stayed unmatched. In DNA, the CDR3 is TGTGCCAGCAGTTGGACTAGCGGGAGAGAGGACATTCAGTACTTC. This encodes CASSWTSGREDIQYF.